This TCR beta chain was recorded in a study of beta chain features in type 1 diabetes. Every donor provided one heparinised blood draw, which averaged approximately 120 mL. The authors obtained over 98% purity in all sorted populations. The CDR3 has 15 amino acids. The germline V gene encodes CDR1 ENHRY and CDR2 SYGVKD. V was pared by 8 bases and J by 3 bases, with 8 bases of the junction left unmatched. This clone was picked up a small number of times. Reverse transcription of all isolated RNA meant that expressed TCRB transcripts were sequenced. Generated by immunoSEQ multiplex PCR, the TCRdb table keeps only in-frame clones and is missing some. The table lists a few hundred thousand clones, over 10% of them singletons.

This clonotype originated in a man younger than 35 in good health. This rearrangement joins TRBV10-3 to TRBJ2-1, with 9 bases lining up with TRBD2. The material sequenced was naive CD4+ T cells from blood. The CDR3 sequence: CAIGVSGGYYNEQFF. The CDR3 DNA is TGTGCCATCGGGGTTAGCGGGGGATACTACAATGAGCAGTTCTTC.